The T cell receptor beta chain described here comes from a study of T cells in Graves' hyperthyroidism and ophthalmopathy. About this clonotype itself: Its antigen is not identified.

Germline assignment: CDR1 KGHSY and CDR2 FQNENV. The CDR3 consists of 9 residues. Trimming took 3 bases from V and 13 from J, leaving 6 bases between them. Study-wide results and limits: The model made its ophthalmopathy prediction, and onset followed a median roughly 6.5 months later.

The source material, RNA transcripts, was used to amplify TCR beta CDR3 regions. Carried out on the TCR CDR3, a first-round RT-PCR used the HTBI primer set. TCRdb recomputed calls from the multiplex PCR reads with MiXCR, one row per CDR3 protein. This table has about 840,000 distinct CDR3 sequences, 35% to 45% appearing once. The TCR sequence derives from a man aged 18 to 29 with Graves' hyperthyroidism. This chain uses TRBV16 with TRBJ1-1; the D is unclear. Sequencing was done on a sample of blood. The CDR3 sequence: CASSHQSFF. In DNA, the CDR3 is TGTGCCAGCAGCCATCAGAGTTTCTTT.